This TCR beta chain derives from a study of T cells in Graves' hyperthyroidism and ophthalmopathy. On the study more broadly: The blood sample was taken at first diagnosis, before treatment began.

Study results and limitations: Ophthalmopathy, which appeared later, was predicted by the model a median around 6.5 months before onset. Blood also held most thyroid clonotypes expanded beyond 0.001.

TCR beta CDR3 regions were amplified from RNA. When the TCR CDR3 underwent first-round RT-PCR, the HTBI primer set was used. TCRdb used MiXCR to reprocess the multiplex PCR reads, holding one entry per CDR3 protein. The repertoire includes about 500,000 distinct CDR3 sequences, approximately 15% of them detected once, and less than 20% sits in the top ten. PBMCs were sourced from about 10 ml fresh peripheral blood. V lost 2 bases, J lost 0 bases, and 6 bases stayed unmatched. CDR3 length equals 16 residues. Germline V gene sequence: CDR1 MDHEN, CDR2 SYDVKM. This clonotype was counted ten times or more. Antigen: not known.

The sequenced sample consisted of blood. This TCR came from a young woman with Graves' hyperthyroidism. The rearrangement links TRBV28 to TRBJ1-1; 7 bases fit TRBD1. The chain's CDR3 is CASSLPRTGLNTEAFF. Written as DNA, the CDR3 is TGTGCCAGCAGTTTACCCCGGACAGGTCTGAACACTGAAGCTTTCTTT. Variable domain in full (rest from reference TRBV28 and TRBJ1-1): DVKVTQSSRYLVKRTGEKVFLECVQDMDHENMFWYRQDPGLGLRLIYFSYDVKMKEKGDIPEGYSVSREKKERFSLILESASTNQTSMYLCASSLPRTGLNTEAFFGQGTRLTVV.